This T cell receptor beta chain came from a study of cytomegalovirus exposure and HLA in healthy donors. Study-wide points: Most TCR sequences showed up rarely, but some public TCRs showed up in many donors. A missense DCLRE1C variant was associated with V- and J-gene trimming of TCR beta chains in a later analysis, and an independent cohort replicated the association. Roughly uniform sequencing depth across donors was assumed, possibly incorrectly.

Primers: 60 Vbeta forward and 13 Jbeta reverse. The protocol was immunoSEQ multiplex PCR, while the TCRdb copy is restricted to in-frame clones and leaves out a portion. The sample holds 120,000 to 150,000 clones; less than 10% are singletons and the top ten take approximately 1.8%. As regards this clone: The antigen is undetermined.

Sequencing was carried out using PBMCs. The source is a male donor in good health and CMV-seronegative.

The CDR3 loop reads CASSLAGARWFF. The CDR3 DNA sequence: TGTGCCAGCAGCTTAGCGGGGGCCCGGTGGTTTTTT. The chain employs TRBV7-9 and TRBJ2-2; the D gene is possibly TRBD1 (6 bases). Trimming left V 0 bases short and J 16 bases short, with 12 bases between. The germline V gene encodes CDR1 SEHNR and CDR2 FQNEAQ (reference sequence). The CDR3 runs to 12 residues.